This T cell receptor (beta chain) was identified during a study of beta chain features in type 1 diabetes. The CDR3 consists of 20 residues. The V gene lost 3 bases and the J gene lost 1 base, with 22 bases spanning the gap. Per germline, CDR1 LGHNA and CDR2 YSLEER. Isolated RNA was reverse transcribed in full, so expressed TCRB transcripts were sequenced. Measured with immunoSEQ multiplex PCR; TCRdb has only the in-frame clones, and not every one. This sample has a few hundred thousand clones; around 9.9% occur once, and the top ten carry around 0.018%. Study findings and constraints: Although PCR might favor shorter templates, it would do so equally in patients and controls. Diminished insertions and augmented deletions at VDJ junctions characterized type 1 diabetes patients. People with Type 1 diabetes carried modestly yet significantly shorter TCRB CDR3s in all four CD4+ subsets.

Central memory, naive, regulatory and stem cell-like memory CD4+ cells were sorted by CD45RO/CCR7/CD25/CD127/CD95/CD27. All of the sorted populations showed purity greater than 98%. About this clone: Its antigen is currently unknown.

Sequencing used naive CD4+ T cells from blood. The chain employs TRBV4-3 and TRBJ2-6; tentatively, D is TRBD2 (6 bases). The sequence derives from a man aged 25 to 40 with type 1 diabetes. CDR3 DNA: TGCGCCAGCAGCCAGGCATATAATAGCGGCGGAACTTCTGGGGCCAACGTCCTGACTTTC. Encoded protein: CASSQAYNSGGTSGANVLTF.